Sequencing of this TCR beta chain was carried out in a study of blood T cell repertoires in COVID-19 (dated by TCRdb to about 2020). As for the study more broadly: Samples covering the acute and convalescent phases of COVID-19 were provided by collaborators in the United States, Italy and Spain. Where available, HLA class I and class II types were taken from metadata supplied by the sample provider and were not determined by assay-based typing. The repertoires were released in a freely available public database intended as a resource for research on the immune response to SARS-CoV-2. The sample metadata nearly always contained a de-identified subject ID, COVID-19 status, age in years and sex. The material from the prospective study consisted of cDNA or gDNA derived from T cells, B-cell-depleted T cells, or PBMCs. The samples were drawn from the first 160 participants of the ongoing ImmuneRACE study and from some 1,300 subjects provided by 6 global collaborators. Deeply sampled blood TCRbeta repertoires from subjects exposed to, actively infected with, or recovered from COVID-19 were included in the dataset. What the work shows at the level of the full study, not this receptor alone: The quantity of clinical and demographic metadata differed by source and by participant and was supplied without curation.

The immunoSEQ Assay, a bias-controlled multiplex PCR, was used to amplify TCRbeta CDR3 regions from genomic DNA. The published analysis was carried out like this. Within the assay, amplification of reference gene primers was used to estimate how many nucleated cells each sample contained. To quantify the absolute abundance of each unique TCRbeta CDR3 rearrangement, sequence reads were collapsed and filtered. For each sample, productive Simpson clonality was calculated as the square root of Simpson's diversity index across productive rearrangements. The table was pulled from immuneACCESS by TCRdb, which kept in-frame rearrangements only. Such tables lose some clones; where checked, under half of the loss comes from unresolved V genes, and the rest has no known cause. V and J calls and clone size are as listed in that table; D and trimming were resolved from the DNA. The sample includes some 42,000 clones, with around 73% observed a single time. 28% of the sample comes from the top ten.

V and J are truncated by 0 bases and 0 bases respectively, leaving an intervening sequence of 10 bases. The CDR3 runs 15 amino acids, cysteine and phenylalanine included. The retained sequence is limited to the CDR3, 45 bases, with the frame set at the first base. Reading the germline V gene gives CDR1 SQVTM and CDR2 ANQGSEA. On this clone itself: It lacks a known antigen. No per-base quality is available; no much larger clone lies one base away.

Each collaborating institution followed its own protocols to collect whole blood in K2EDTA tubes. For TCRbeta analysis, collaborator samples were shipped as frozen whole blood, as isolated PBMCs, or as DNA extracted from either sample type. Recombination joined TRBV29-1 with TRBJ2-3, and TRBD2 may be the D gene, going by 6 matching bases. Source material: peripheral blood. The clonotype comes from a woman in her 70s with acute or convalescent COVID-19. The CDR3 loop reads CSVEDSGPSTDTQYF. The DNA sequence follows: TGCAGCGTTGAAGATAGCGGACCTAGCACAGATACGCAGTATTTT.